The 2 T cell receptor beta chains below all came from one sample that was sequenced in a study of control samples from healthy donors and cancer patients. The method was immunoSEQ multiplex PCR; TCRdb's version includes in-frame clones alone and lacks a portion of them. The sample carries under 110,000 clones, approximately 90% recorded once. Sequencing was done on a sample of blood. All receptors come from a man aged 30 to 45 in good health.

This clone has only a few counts. The chain couples TRBV28 to TRBJ1-4; D is unresolved. Germline assignment: CDR1 MDHEN and CDR2 SYDVKM. The V end lost 7 bases, the J end lost 1 base, and 19 bases lay between the germline ends. CDR3 length equals 17 residues. The CDR3 sequence is CASTASGRIRTNEKLFF. In nucleotides, the CDR3 is TGTGCCAGCACCGCATCCGGGAGAATCAGAACTAATGAAAAACTGTTTTTT.

This clone occurred a few times. The same CDR3 can be traced to other DNA sequences in this sample. The genes are TRBV12-3 or TRBV12-4 and TRBJ1-1; no clear D gene. The CDR3 consists of 13 residues. Trimming cost V 5 bases and J 4 bases, with 11 bases left between them. The CDR3 bases are TGTGCCAGCAGTCGCGGTTTGAGCACTGAAGCTTTCTTT. Amino acid sequence: CASSRGLSTEAFF.